This T cell receptor (beta chain) comes out of a study of technical replicates of blood from several donors. Sequencing used immunoSEQ multiplex PCR; TCRdb keeps in-frame clones, though not all of them. This table has roughly 100,000 clones, approximately 96% appearing once. The V gene lost 3 bases and the J gene lost 0 bases, with 6 bases spanning the gap. CDR3 length: 14 amino acids. Per the germline V gene, CDR1 is MGHDK and CDR2 is SYGVNS. The origin of this receptor is a human donor in good health. Sequencing used T cells isolated from PBMCs. The gene calls are TRBV25-1 and TRBJ2-1; D not resolved. CDR3 residues: CASSDHNSYNEQFF. CDR3 bases: TGTGCCAGCAGTGACCACAACTCCTACAATGAGCAGTTCTTC.